The rows below give T cell receptor beta chains drawn from one sample of a study of T cell responses to AZD1222 COVID-19 vaccine. Sequencing was performed with immunoSEQ multiplex PCR; in TCRdb, only in-frame clones are kept and a portion is missing. The data show tens of thousands of clones, with 85% to 90% seen just once and less than 9% held by the top ten. This specimen consisted of peripheral blood, obtained on day 0 of AZD1222 vaccination. All receptors come from an adult in good health. Each CDR3 is given with its conserved first and last residue. D genes are given only for firm matches. The size of a clone is reported for some rows only, either as once, few or many, or as a class for expanded clones.

J gene: TRBJ1-2; CDR3 length: 14; clone size: NA; D gene: NA; V gene: TRBV7-9; CDR3 protein: CASSLSSGGYGYTF; CDR3 DNA: TGTGCCAGCAGCTTAAGTTCAGGTGGCTATGGCTACACCTTC
J gene: TRBJ2-2; CDR3 length: 11; clone size: NA; D gene: NA; V gene: TRBV12-3/TRBV12-4; CDR3 protein: CASTLGGELFF; CDR3 DNA: TGTGCCAGCACGTTGGGCGGGGAGCTGTTTTTT
J gene: TRBJ1-2; CDR3 length: 13; clone size: NA; D gene: TRBD1; V gene: TRBV2; CDR3 protein: CASGGGTVYGYTF; CDR3 DNA: TGTGCCAGCGGGGGGGGGACAGTTTATGGCTACACCTTC
J gene: TRBJ2-3; CDR3 length: 14; clone size: NA; D gene: NA; V gene: TRBV5-1; CDR3 protein: CASSLDGDTDTQYF; CDR3 DNA: TGCGCCAGCAGCTTAGACGGGGACACAGATACGCAGTATTTT
J gene: TRBJ1-5; CDR3 length: 14; clone size: NA; D gene: TRBD1; V gene: TRBV19; CDR3 protein: CASSITGGNQPQHF; CDR3 DNA: TGTGCCAGTAGTATCACAGGGGGCAATCAGCCCCAGCATTTT
J gene: TRBJ1-6; CDR3 length: 15; clone size: NA; D gene: TRBD1; V gene: TRBV28; CDR3 protein: CASSLWGDRGSPLHF; CDR3 DNA: TGTGCCAGCAGTTTATGGGGGGACAGGGGATCACCCCTCCACTTT
J gene: TRBJ2-3; CDR3 length: 13; clone size: NA; D gene: NA; V gene: TRBV11-3; CDR3 protein: CASSLTSSDTQYF; CDR3 DNA: TGTGCCAGCAGCCTTACTAGCAGTGATACGCAGTATTTT
J gene: TRBJ1-2; CDR3 length: 12; clone size: NA; D gene: NA; V gene: TRBV6-5; CDR3 protein: CASSWDGYGYTF; CDR3 DNA: TGTGCCAGCAGCTGGGACGGCTATGGCTACACCTTC
J gene: TRBJ2-3; CDR3 length: 13; clone size: NA; D gene: NA; V gene: TRBV29-1; CDR3 protein: CSVRRRGADTQYF; CDR3 DNA: TGCAGCGTTCGCCGAAGGGGTGCAGATACGCAGTATTTT
J gene: TRBJ2-3; CDR3 length: 15; clone size: NA; D gene: NA; V gene: TRBV19; CDR3 protein: CASGRTDRASDTQYF; CDR3 DNA: TGTGCCAGTGGAAGGACCGACCGGGCTTCAGATACGCAGTATTTT
J gene: TRBJ2-1; CDR3 length: 15; clone size: NA; D gene: NA; V gene: TRBV19; CDR3 protein: CASSPGWTSYNEQFF; CDR3 DNA: TGTGCCAGTAGTCCCGGGTGGACATCCTACAATGAGCAGTTCTTC
J gene: TRBJ1-2; CDR3 length: 15; clone size: few; D gene: NA; V gene: TRBV19; CDR3 protein: CASSRDGSVPHGYTF; CDR3 DNA: TGTGCCAGTAGCCGGGACGGGTCGGTTCCCCATGGCTACACCTTC
J gene: TRBJ1-4; CDR3 length: 13; clone size: NA; D gene: NA; V gene: TRBV5-1; CDR3 protein: CASSPSGVEKLFF; CDR3 DNA: TGCGCCAGCAGCCCTAGTGGTGTTGAAAAACTGTTTTTT
J gene: TRBJ2-7; CDR3 length: 15; clone size: NA; D gene: TRBD2; V gene: TRBV7-2; CDR3 protein: CASSLPGGGSYEQYF; CDR3 DNA: TGTGCCAGCAGCTTACCGGGAGGGGGGTCCTACGAGCAGTACTTC
J gene: TRBJ2-3; CDR3 length: 14; clone size: NA; D gene: TRBD2; V gene: TRBV6-4; CDR3 protein: CASSGLAGADTQYF; CDR3 DNA: TGTGCCAGCAGTGGACTAGCGGGAGCAGATACGCAGTATTTT
J gene: TRBJ2-1; CDR3 length: 15; clone size: NA; D gene: NA; V gene: TRBV19; CDR3 protein: CASRLRGGSYNEQFF; CDR3 DNA: TGTGCCAGTAGGCTAAGGGGGGGGTCCTACAATGAGCAGTTCTTC
J gene: TRBJ1-3; CDR3 length: 13; clone size: NA; D gene: NA; V gene: TRBV6-5; CDR3 protein: CASLGGPGNTIYF; CDR3 DNA: TGTGCCAGCCTGGGGGGTCCTGGAAACACCATATATTTT
J gene: TRBJ2-2; CDR3 length: 15; clone size: NA; D gene: NA; V gene: TRBV24-1; CDR3 protein: CATSAVQGISGELFF; CDR3 DNA: TGTGCCACCAGTGCTGTTCAGGGGATATCCGGGGAGCTGTTTTTT
J gene: TRBJ2-7; CDR3 length: 15; clone size: NA; D gene: TRBD2; V gene: TRBV5-1; CDR3 protein: CASSLVASGTGEQYF; CDR3 DNA: TGCGCCAGCAGCTTGGTGGCTAGCGGGACTGGCGAGCAGTACTTC
J gene: TRBJ2-1; CDR3 length: 14; clone size: medium-sized; D gene: TRBD2; V gene: TRBV6-4; CDR3 protein: CASSGGLAGDEQFF; CDR3 DNA: TGTGCCAGCAGTGGGGGACTAGCGGGAGATGAGCAGTTCTTC
J gene: TRBJ2-3; CDR3 length: 14; clone size: few; D gene: TRBD1; V gene: TRBV2; CDR3 protein: CASVWDRITDTQYF; CDR3 DNA: TGTGCCAGCGTTTGGGACAGAATCACAGATACGCAGTATTTT
J gene: TRBJ1-1; CDR3 length: 13; clone size: NA; D gene: NA; V gene: TRBV12-3/TRBV12-4; CDR3 protein: CASSLGANTEAFF; CDR3 DNA: TGTGCCAGCAGTTTGGGGGCGAACACTGAAGCTTTCTTT
J gene: TRBJ2-1; CDR3 length: 17; clone size: NA; D gene: NA; V gene: TRBV15; CDR3 protein: CATSRDLASSSYNEQFF; CDR3 DNA: TGTGCCACCAGCAGAGACCTAGCGTCGAGCTCCTACAATGAGCAGTTCTTC
J gene: TRBJ1-1; CDR3 length: 13; clone size: once; D gene: NA; V gene: TRBV9; CDR3 protein: CASSVGVGTEAFF; CDR3 DNA: TGTGCCAGCAGCGTAGGGGTGGGCACTGAAGCTTTCTTT
J gene: TRBJ2-7; CDR3 length: 14; clone size: NA; D gene: NA; V gene: TRBV4-3; CDR3 protein: CASSPNTNSYEQYF; CDR3 DNA: TGCGCCAGCAGCCCCAACACGAACTCCTACGAGCAGTACTTC
J gene: TRBJ1-2; CDR3 length: 14; clone size: NA; D gene: NA; V gene: TRBV11-2; CDR3 protein: CASSLDAVGGGYTF; CDR3 DNA: TGTGCCAGCAGCTTAGATGCGGTAGGGGGTGGCTACACCTTC
J gene: TRBJ2-1; CDR3 length: 13; clone size: NA; D gene: NA; V gene: TRBV21-1; CDR3 protein: CASSKSGKNEQFF; CDR3 DNA: TGTGCCAGCAGCAAATCGGGGAAGAATGAGCAGTTCTTC
J gene: TRBJ2-7; CDR3 length: 12; clone size: NA; D gene: NA; V gene: TRBV6-6; CDR3 protein: CASSYGYGEQYF; CDR3 DNA: TGTGCCAGCAGTTACGGCTATGGTGAGCAGTACTTC
J gene: TRBJ1-6; CDR3 length: 15; clone size: NA; D gene: TRBD1; V gene: TRBV28; CDR3 protein: CASSLGQTNNSPLHF; CDR3 DNA: TGTGCCAGCAGTTTGGGACAGACAAATAATTCACCCCTCCACTTT
J gene: TRBJ2-1; CDR3 length: 15; clone size: NA; D gene: TRBD1; V gene: TRBV19; CDR3 protein: CASNGQAGIYNEQFF; CDR3 DNA: TGTGCCAGTAACGGACAGGCTGGGATCTACAATGAGCAGTTCTTC
J gene: TRBJ2-5; CDR3 length: 11; clone size: NA; D gene: TRBD2; V gene: TRBV20-1; CDR3 protein: CSASGRETQYF; CDR3 DNA: TGCAGTGCTAGCGGGAGGGAGACCCAGTACTTC
J gene: TRBJ1-2; CDR3 length: 15; clone size: NA; D gene: NA; V gene: TRBV14; CDR3 protein: CASSQDKAGADGYTF; CDR3 DNA: TGTGCCAGCAGCCAAGATAAGGCCGGGGCGGATGGCTACACCTTC
J gene: TRBJ2-2; CDR3 length: 16; clone size: NA; D gene: TRBD2; V gene: TRBV9; CDR3 protein: CASSVGLAGSTGELFF; CDR3 DNA: TGTGCCAGCAGCGTAGGGCTAGCGGGAAGCACCGGGGAGCTGTTTTTT
J gene: TRBJ2-5; CDR3 length: 15; clone size: NA; D gene: NA; V gene: TRBV2; CDR3 protein: CASSGMGLSGETQYF; CDR3 DNA: TGTGCCAGCAGTGGGATGGGACTCTCCGGGGAGACCCAGTACTTC
J gene: TRBJ2-2; CDR3 length: 12; clone size: NA; D gene: NA; V gene: TRBV2; CDR3 protein: CASSGLSGELFF; CDR3 DNA: TGTGCCAGCAGTGGACTGTCCGGGGAGCTGTTTTTT
J gene: TRBJ1-1; CDR3 length: 12; clone size: medium-sized; D gene: NA; V gene: TRBV7-9; CDR3 protein: CASSFLNTEAFF; CDR3 DNA: TGTGCCAGCAGCTTTTTAAACACTGAAGCTTTCTTT
J gene: TRBJ2-7; CDR3 length: 11; clone size: NA; D gene: NA; V gene: TRBV2; CDR3 protein: CASSASYEQYF; CDR3 DNA: TGTGCCAGCAGTGCCTCCTACGAGCAGTACTTC
J gene: TRBJ2-1; CDR3 length: 16; clone size: NA; D gene: TRBD2; V gene: TRBV6-4; CDR3 protein: CASSQQLAGGRDEQFF; CDR3 DNA: TGTGCCAGCAGCCAACAACTAGCGGGAGGGAGAGATGAGCAGTTCTTC
J gene: TRBJ2-7; CDR3 length: 16; clone size: NA; D gene: TRBD1; V gene: TRBV27; CDR3 protein: CASSLSGQGYRGEQYF; CDR3 DNA: TGTGCCAGCAGTTTGTCTGGACAGGGGTATCGGGGCGAGCAGTACTTC
J gene: TRBJ1-2; CDR3 length: 13; clone size: NA; D gene: TRBD1; V gene: TRBV5-1; CDR3 protein: CASSRTGDYGYTF; CDR3 DNA: TGCGCCAGCAGCCGGACAGGGGACTATGGCTACACCTTC
J gene: TRBJ1-1; CDR3 length: 16; clone size: NA; D gene: TRBD1; V gene: TRBV18; CDR3 protein: CASSSRQGARDTEAFF; CDR3 DNA: TGTGCCAGCTCATCCCGACAGGGGGCTAGGGACACTGAAGCTTTCTTT
J gene: TRBJ2-1; CDR3 length: 17; clone size: NA; D gene: TRBD2; V gene: TRBV7-2; CDR3 protein: CASSYLAGGSPYNEQFF; CDR3 DNA: TGTGCCAGCAGCTACCTAGCGGGGGGGAGCCCCTACAATGAGCAGTTCTTC
J gene: TRBJ1-5; CDR3 length: 13; clone size: NA; D gene: NA; V gene: TRBV7-9; CDR3 protein: CASSSQGNQPQHF; CDR3 DNA: TGTGCCAGCAGCTCACAGGGCAATCAGCCCCAGCATTTT
J gene: TRBJ1-3; CDR3 length: 16; clone size: once; D gene: NA; V gene: TRBV6-5; CDR3 protein: CASSYGAGSSGNTIYF; CDR3 DNA: TGTGCCAGCAGTTACGGGGCAGGTAGCTCTGGAAACACCATATATTTT
J gene: TRBJ2-4; CDR3 length: 13; clone size: NA; D gene: NA; V gene: TRBV9; CDR3 protein: CASSATRESIQYF; CDR3 DNA: TGTGCCAGCAGCGCGACTAGAGAAAGCATTCAGTACTTC
J gene: TRBJ2-7; CDR3 length: 15; clone size: NA; D gene: TRBD2; V gene: TRBV24-1; CDR3 protein: CATSDRQTGGHEQYF; CDR3 DNA: TGTGCCACCAGTGATAGGCAAACGGGAGGCCACGAGCAGTACTTC
J gene: TRBJ1-2; CDR3 length: 15; clone size: NA; D gene: TRBD1; V gene: TRBV24-1; CDR3 protein: CATSDPGQGRSGYTF; CDR3 DNA: TGTGCCACCAGTGATCCGGGACAGGGAAGGAGTGGCTACACCTTC
J gene: TRBJ2-7; CDR3 length: 15; clone size: NA; D gene: TRBD2; V gene: TRBV6-2/TRBV6-3; CDR3 protein: CASSTRLAGGNEQYF; CDR3 DNA: TGTGCCAGCAGCACCCGACTAGCGGGAGGAAACGAGCAGTACTTC
J gene: TRBJ1-1; CDR3 length: 14; clone size: few; D gene: TRBD1; V gene: TRBV7-3; CDR3 protein: CASSSSTGVGEAFF; CDR3 DNA: TGTGCCAGCAGCTCTTCTACAGGGGTCGGTGAAGCTTTCTTT
J gene: TRBJ2-7; CDR3 length: 16; clone size: once; D gene: NA; V gene: TRBV27; CDR3 protein: CASSLGWVATEREQYF; CDR3 DNA: TGTGCCAGCAGTTTAGGGTGGGTTGCTACGGAACGGGAGCAGTACTTC